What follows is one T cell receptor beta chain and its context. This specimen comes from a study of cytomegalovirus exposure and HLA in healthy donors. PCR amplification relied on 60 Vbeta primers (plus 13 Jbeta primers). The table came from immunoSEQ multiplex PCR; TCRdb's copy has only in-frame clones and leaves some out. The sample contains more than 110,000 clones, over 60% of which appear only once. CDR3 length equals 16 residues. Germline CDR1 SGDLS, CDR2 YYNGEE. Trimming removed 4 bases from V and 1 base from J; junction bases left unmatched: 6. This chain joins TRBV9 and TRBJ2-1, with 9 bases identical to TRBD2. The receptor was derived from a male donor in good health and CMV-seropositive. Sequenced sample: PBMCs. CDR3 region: CASSPPAGGSYNEQFF. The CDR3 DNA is TGTGCCAGCAGCCCGCCCGCGGGAGGGTCCTACAATGAGCAGTTCTTC.